The source of this T cell receptor beta chain is a study of response to subunit inactivated influenza vaccine. General study points: Only a handful of new T cells, the authors suggested, are recruited with each seasonal influenza vaccination.

This clonotype showed up just a few times. What it binds is unknown. The trim removed 1 base at V and 3 bases at J, leaving 3 bases unmatched. CDR3 length: 14 residues. Germline loops: CDR1 DFQATT, CDR2 SNEGSKA (reference sequence). TCRdb recomputed calls from the RT-PCR reads with MiXCR, one row per CDR3 protein. The data contain some 150,000 distinct CDR3 sequences, approximately 12% of them singletons. The same sample was also used in a study of T cells expressing NK-cell markers. That paper adds: Libraries used 5'RACE template switching adding universal primer site and UMIs. The sequencing cohort of eight donors included seven HCMV-seropositive individuals and one seronegative individual. The same clonotypes also predominated in the CD3+CD56-NKG2C+ fraction of several donors. Uncertainty persisted over the HCMV specificity of expanded NKG2C+ T cell clones.

The V and J genes are TRBV20-1 and TRBJ2-7; 10 nucleotides agree with TRBD1. The TCR sequence derives from a man aged 50 to 60 who received an inactivated influenza vaccine. This sample comprised CD8+ T cells sorted from PBMCs, obtained about 12 days after vaccination. The DNA of the CDR3 is TGCAGTGCTAGAGCGGACAGGGGGTACTACGAGCAGTACTTC. Encoded protein: CSARADRGYYEQYF.